This T cell receptor (beta chain) was observed in a study of control samples from healthy donors and cancer patients. Data came from immunoSEQ multiplex PCR; TCRdb stores just in-frame clones and leaves some out. The data show about 130,000 clones, 90% to 95% seen once. Germline CDR1 reads MNHNS; CDR2 reads SASEGT. This CDR3 contains 15 residues. Trimming removed 1 base at V and 5 bases at J, with 13 bases between. The source is a man between 60 and 75 years old with colorectal cancer. The chain employs TRBV6-1 and TRBJ2-3, with a weak D call TRBD1 (6 bases). Material for sequencing was PBMCs. The CDR3 nucleotides are TGTGCCAGCAGTGAAGACTTTACAGGGAGAGATACGCAGTATTTT. Translated, it gives CASSEDFTGRDTQYF.